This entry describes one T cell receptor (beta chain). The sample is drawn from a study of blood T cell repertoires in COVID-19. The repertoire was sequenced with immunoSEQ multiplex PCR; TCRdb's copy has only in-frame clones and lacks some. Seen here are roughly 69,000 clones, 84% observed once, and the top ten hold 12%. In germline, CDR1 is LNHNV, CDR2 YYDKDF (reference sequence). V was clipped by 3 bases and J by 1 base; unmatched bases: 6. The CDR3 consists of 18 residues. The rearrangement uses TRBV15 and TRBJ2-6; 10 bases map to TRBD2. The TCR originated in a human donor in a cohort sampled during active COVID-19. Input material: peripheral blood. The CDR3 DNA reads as TGTGCCACCAGCAGGCCGGCTAGCGGGGGATCTGGGGCCAACGTCCTGACTTTC. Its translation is CATSRPASGGSGANVLTF.